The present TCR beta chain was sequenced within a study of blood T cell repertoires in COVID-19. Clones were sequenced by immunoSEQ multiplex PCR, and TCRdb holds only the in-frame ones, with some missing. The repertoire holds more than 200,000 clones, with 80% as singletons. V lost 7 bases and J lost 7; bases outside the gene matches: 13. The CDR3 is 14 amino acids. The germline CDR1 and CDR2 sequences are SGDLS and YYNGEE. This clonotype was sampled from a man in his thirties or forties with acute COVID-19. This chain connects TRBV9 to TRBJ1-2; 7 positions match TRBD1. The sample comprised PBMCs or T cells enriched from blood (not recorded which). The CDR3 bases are TGTGCCAGCTCCTTCACCGACAGGGTTGGTGGCTACACCTTC. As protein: CASSFTDRVGGYTF. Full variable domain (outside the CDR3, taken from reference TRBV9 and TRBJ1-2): DSGVTQTPKHLITATGQRVTLRCSPRSGDLSVYWYQQSLDQGLQFLIQYYNGEERAKGNILERFSAQQFPDLHSELNLSSLELGDSALYFCASSFTDRVGGYTFGSGTRLTVV.